A selection of T cell receptor beta chains follows, all from one sample in a study of cytomegalovirus exposure and HLA in healthy donors. Produced via immunoSEQ multiplex PCR; TCRdb's table is partial and in-frame only. In the table there are some 170,000 clones, roughly 89% of which are singletons. The sequencing sample was made of PBMCs. The receptor set was obtained from a young woman in good health and CMV-seronegative. Both conserved end residues are part of each CDR3. A D gene is named only where the DNA matches it firmly. Size tells how often a clone was seen (once, few, many) or the class of an expanded clone, and some rows leave it out.

clone_size: -
j_call: TRBJ1-5
d_call: -
v_call: TRBV19
cdr3_nt: TGTGCCAGTAGTGGGGTTTCGGGACAGCCCCAGCATTTT
cdr3_aa: CASSGVSGQPQHF

clone_size: -
j_call: TRBJ1-5
d_call: -
v_call: TRBV28
cdr3_nt: TGTGCCAGCTTTACCCGGGAAGCAGGCAATCAGCCCCAGCATTTT
cdr3_aa: CASFTREAGNQPQHF

clone_size: -
j_call: TRBJ2-7
d_call: TRBD1
v_call: TRBV5-5
cdr3_nt: TGTGCCAGCAGACCCGAACAGGGGGCCCTATCTTGGGAGCAGTACTTC
cdr3_aa: CASRPEQGALSWEQYF

clone_size: -
j_call: TRBJ1-3
d_call: -
v_call: TRBV5-1
cdr3_nt: TGCGCCAGCAGCTTGGAGTCCAGCTCTGGAAACACCATATATTTT
cdr3_aa: CASSLESSSGNTIYF

clone_size: few
j_call: TRBJ2-7
d_call: -
v_call: TRBV7-2
cdr3_nt: TGTGCCAGCAGCTTAGCAGGCGGCTCCCCTGGCAAGCAGTACTTC
cdr3_aa: CASSLAGGSPGKQYF

clone_size: -
j_call: TRBJ1-1
d_call: -
v_call: TRBV11-2
cdr3_nt: TGTGCCAGCAGCCGAAAGGACACCATGAACACTGAAGCTTTCTTT
cdr3_aa: CASSRKDTMNTEAFF

clone_size: -
j_call: TRBJ2-7
d_call: TRBD2
v_call: TRBV7-2
cdr3_nt: TGTGCCAGCAGCGAACCCGGAGGGCTAGCGGGGGTTAACGAGCAGTACTTC
cdr3_aa: CASSEPGGLAGVNEQYF

clone_size: -
j_call: TRBJ2-2
d_call: -
v_call: TRBV5-8
cdr3_nt: TGTGCTCCAGCTGTCCTAGCTGGCACCGGGGAGCTGTTTTTT
cdr3_aa: CAPAVLAGTGELFF

clone_size: -
j_call: TRBJ1-4
d_call: -
v_call: TRBV7-9
cdr3_nt: TGTGCCAGCAGCCTCCAGGGGTCCCCTAATGAAAAACTGTTTTTT
cdr3_aa: CASSLQGSPNEKLFF

clone_size: few
j_call: TRBJ2-7
d_call: TRBD1
v_call: TRBV27
cdr3_nt: TGTGCCAGCACCACCGGGACAGGGGCCGAGCAGTACTTC
cdr3_aa: CASTTGTGAEQYF

clone_size: -
j_call: TRBJ2-5
d_call: TRBD2
v_call: TRBV5-1
cdr3_nt: TGCGCCAGCAGCTTGGCCGGGACTACGAAAGGGGAGACCCAGTACTTC
cdr3_aa: CASSLAGTTKGETQYF

clone_size: -
j_call: TRBJ2-3
d_call: TRBD2
v_call: TRBV7-2
cdr3_nt: TGTGCCAGCAGCTCGACTTATAGCGGGGGAAAGTATTTT
cdr3_aa: CASSSTYSGGKYF

clone_size: -
j_call: TRBJ1-3
d_call: TRBD1
v_call: TRBV7-6
cdr3_nt: TGTGCCAGCAGCAGACAGGGGGCTGGAAACACCATATATTTT
cdr3_aa: CASSRQGAGNTIYF

clone_size: -
j_call: TRBJ2-5
d_call: -
v_call: TRBV5-1
cdr3_nt: TGCGCCAGCAGCTTAGAGGGGAGGAGAGAGACCCAGTACTTC
cdr3_aa: CASSLEGRRETQYF

clone_size: -
j_call: TRBJ1-1
d_call: -
v_call: TRBV21-1
cdr3_nt: TGTGCCAGCAGCAGCGCCGCTGAAGCTTTCTTT
cdr3_aa: CASSSAAEAFF

clone_size: once
j_call: TRBJ2-2
d_call: TRBD1
v_call: TRBV7-6
cdr3_nt: TGTGCCAGCAGCTGGGGGGACAGGGTCGGGGAGCTGTTTTTT
cdr3_aa: CASSWGDRVGELFF

clone_size: -
j_call: TRBJ1-2
d_call: TRBD1
v_call: TRBV10-3
cdr3_nt: TGTGCCACCAGCCCCACAGGGGGGACGACACTATATTATGGCTACACCTTC
cdr3_aa: CATSPTGGTTLYYGYTF

clone_size: -
j_call: TRBJ1-1
d_call: TRBD1
v_call: TRBV6-6
cdr3_nt: TGTGCCAGCAGTAAAAGGACAGGGCCGGACACTGAAGCTTTCTTT
cdr3_aa: CASSKRTGPDTEAFF

clone_size: -
j_call: TRBJ2-5
d_call: -
v_call: TRBV2
cdr3_nt: TGTGCCAGCTCTCCCCCTGGGCGAGAGACCCAGTACTTC
cdr3_aa: CASSPPGRETQYF

clone_size: -
j_call: TRBJ1-2
d_call: -
v_call: TRBV5-1
cdr3_nt: TGCGCCAGCAGCTACTCACCCCCGCTGATGGAGGGAAACTATGGCTACACCTTC
cdr3_aa: CASSYSPPLMEGNYGYTF

clone_size: -
j_call: TRBJ2-1
d_call: -
v_call: TRBV7-2
cdr3_nt: TGTGCCAGCAGCTTAGGTAGTGGGGGGGCTTATAGGGAGCAGTTCTTC
cdr3_aa: CASSLGSGGAYREQFF

clone_size: once
j_call: TRBJ2-7
d_call: TRBD1
v_call: TRBV19
cdr3_nt: TGTGCCAGTAGTATTGGGGGACAGTCATACGAGCAGTACTTC
cdr3_aa: CASSIGGQSYEQYF

clone_size: -
j_call: TRBJ2-4
d_call: TRBD1
v_call: TRBV5-1
cdr3_nt: TGCGCCAGCAGCTCTTACCTGACAGGGTTAGCCAAAAACATTCAGTACTTC
cdr3_aa: CASSSYLTGLAKNIQYF

clone_size: -
j_call: TRBJ2-2
d_call: -
v_call: TRBV5-6
cdr3_nt: TGTGCCAGCAGCTTGGCTCTAGTTACCGGGGAGCTGTTTTTT
cdr3_aa: CASSLALVTGELFF

clone_size: -
j_call: TRBJ2-7
d_call: -
v_call: TRBV7-2
cdr3_nt: TGTGCCAGCAGCTGGAGAAACACCTACGAGCAGTACTTC
cdr3_aa: CASSWRNTYEQYF

clone_size: -
j_call: TRBJ2-7
d_call: TRBD2
v_call: TRBV30
cdr3_nt: TGTGCCTGGGGTACACTAGCGGAGTACGAGCAGTACTTC
cdr3_aa: CAWGTLAEYEQYF

clone_size: -
j_call: TRBJ1-1
d_call: -
v_call: TRBV30
cdr3_nt: TGTGCCTGGAGTCCGGGACACCCGAACACTGAAGCTTTCTTT
cdr3_aa: CAWSPGHPNTEAFF

clone_size: -
j_call: TRBJ1-1
d_call: -
v_call: TRBV5-6
cdr3_nt: TGTGCCAGCAGCTCACAGGGTCGGAGGAACACTGAAGCTTTCTTT
cdr3_aa: CASSSQGRRNTEAFF

clone_size: -
j_call: TRBJ1-6
d_call: TRBD1
v_call: TRBV28
cdr3_nt: TGTGCCAGCAGTCCATACTTTGGGACAGGGAATTCACCCCTCCACTTT
cdr3_aa: CASSPYFGTGNSPLHF